The following is a T cell receptor (beta chain) sequence with its context. The data are from a study of early T cells in non-severe SARS-CoV-2 infection. Study at large: The authors sequenced bulk RNA from unsorted whole blood, leaving chains unpaired.

The TCR library protocol was used to attach unique molecular identifiers. These identifiers were attached to individual cDNA molecules. TCRdb reprocessed the 5' RACE reads via MiXCR and lists one record per CDR3 protein. The sample holds about 27,000 distinct CDR3 sequences, less than 5% seen once. Trimming took 4 bases from V and 2 from J, leaving 6 bases between them. The CDR3 has 12 amino acids. CDR1 is LGHNT, CDR2 FRNRAP, per germline. Sequencing input: whole blood. The chain employs TRBV12-5 and TRBJ2-7; D is uncertain. The clonotype comes from an adult who was a healthcare worker with PCR-confirmed SARS-CoV-2 infection or an uninfected control (not recorded which). The CDR3 region is CASGSTPYEQYF. CDR3 DNA: TGTGCTAGTGGTTCAACCCCCTACGAGCAGTACTTC.